The 22 T cell receptor beta chains below were found in one sample sequenced in a study of identical twins. TCRdb redid the calling of the 5' RACE reads with MiXCR, one entry per CDR3 protein. The sample yields 350,000 to 500,000 distinct CDR3 sequences, under 20% seen once. Sequences were obtained from naive T cells sorted from blood. Every receptor here comes from a man aged 45 to 65 in good health.

This clonotype was seen at least ten times. The gene calls are TRBV29-1 and TRBJ2-3; 8 bases align to TRBD2. The V gene end was trimmed by 0 bases and the J gene end by 8 bases; junction bases not matched to a gene: 10. The V gene's germline CDR1 is SQVTM and CDR2 ANQGSEA. This CDR3 is built from 15 residues. This CDR3 reads CSVEDLGGLAGTQYF. Written as DNA, the CDR3 is TGCAGCGTTGAAGATCTTGGTGGTCTAGCGGGTACGCAGTATTTT.

This clonotype was observed at least ten times. The chain is built from TRBV27 and TRBJ1-5; 9 nucleotides match TRBD1. Trimming cost V 8 bases and J 5 bases; bases outside gene matches: 1. This CDR3 is 12 amino acids long. The germline CDR1 and CDR2 sequences are MNHEY and SMNVEV (reference sequence). Here the CDR3 DNA reads TGTGCCAGCCGACAGGGGGATCAGCCCCAGCATTTT. Its protein product is CASRQGDQPQHF.

The V and J genes are TRBV7-9 and TRBJ2-1; 8 positions agree with TRBD1. Germline-derived CDR1 and CDR2 are SEHNR and FQNEAQ (reference sequence). V shed 3 bases, J shed 7 bases, and the junction held 5 bases outside the gene matches. The CDR3 consists of 14 residues. DNA for the CDR3: TGTGCCAGCAGCTTGACGGACAGGGTAAATGAGCAGTTCTTC. Translation: CASSLTDRVNEQFF.

This clonotype was detected only a few times. The V and J genes are TRBV6-6 and TRBJ2-5, with D hard to call. With 0 bases removed from V and 5 bases from J, the gap between germline ends came to 4 bases. CDR3 size: 12 residues. Germline assignment: CDR1 MNHNY and CDR2 SVGAGI (reference sequence). CDR3: CASSYSEETQYF. Here the CDR3 DNA reads TGTGCCAGCAGTTACTCGGAGGAGACCCAGTACTTC.

The chain recombines TRBV12-3 or TRBV12-4 with TRBJ2-7, with 10 bases lining up with TRBD2. The V segment lost 5 bases and the J segment 5 bases; nucleotides outside the gene matches: 6. This CDR3 is built from 14 residues. This chain's CDR3 is CASSTLAGAHEQYF. The CDR3 DNA is TGTGCCAGCAGTACCCTAGCGGGAGCCCACGAGCAGTACTTC.

This clonotype was counted at least ten times. The V call is TRBV20-1, the J call TRBJ2-7; a weak D match, TRBD2 (5 bases). Germline CDR1 DFQATT, CDR2 SNEGSKA (reference sequence). The germline V and J ends were trimmed by 8 bases and 5 bases, with 16 bases remaining between them. CDR3 length equals 12 residues. The CDR3 DNA sequence: TGCAGTTCAGGTCGGGGAGTTGACGAGCAGTACTTC. Protein sequence: CSSGRGVDEQYF.

This clonotype has more than one count but fewer than ten. The chain carries TRBV12-3 or TRBV12-4 and TRBJ2-7, with D possibly called TRBD1 or TRBD2 (5 bases each). V lost 2 bases to trimming and J lost 7 bases, with 18 bases between them. The length of the CDR3 is 15 residues. The CDR3 DNA follows: TGTGCCAGCAGTTTAAGCCAGGGACGAGCTCTGGAGCAGTACTTC. Its translation: CASSLSQGRALEQYF.

This clonotype was detected a few times. The chain is built from TRBV6-5 and TRBJ2-2; D gene uncertain. Germline V gene sequence: CDR1 MNHEY, CDR2 SVGAGI. V was trimmed by 2 bases and J by 5 bases, leaving 9 bases between them. The CDR3 is 14 residues long. As DNA, the CDR3 is TGTGCCAGCAGTTACCATGCCCCGACCGGGGAGCTGTTTTTT. It specifies CASSYHAPTGELFF.

This clonotype was seen repeatedly, ten times or more. This chain uses TRBV5-1 with TRBJ2-3; D gene unclear. Trimming stripped 5 bases from V and 0 bases from J, with 13 bases between. From germline, CDR1 is SGHRS and CDR2 YFSETQ. The CDR3 has 15 amino acids. The CDR3 coding sequence is TGCGCCAGCAGTCGGACCCGGCCTAGCACAGATACGCAGTATTTT. Amino acid sequence: CASSRTRPSTDTQYF.

This clonotype was seen many times. This chain links TRBV7-2 with TRBJ2-1, with D possibly being TRBD2 (5 bases). This CDR3 is built from 15 residues. Between the trimmed V and J ends, which lost 0 bases and 5 bases, there was a span of 11 bases. The V gene's germline CDR1 is SGHTA and CDR2 FQGNSA. The CDR3 sequence: CASSLAGKGHNEQFF. CDR3 nucleotide sequence: TGTGCCAGCAGCTTAGCCGGGAAAGGTCACAATGAGCAGTTCTTC.

Concerning this clonotype: This is likely a read error, given that the CDR3 carries no conserved phenylalanine or tryptophan at its end. The rearrangement links TRBV29-1 to TRBJ2-7; D is ambiguous. This CDR3 is 11 amino acids long. Germline-derived CDR1 and CDR2 are SQVTM and ANQGSEA. V was pared by 7 bases and J by 0 bases, with 7 bases between. CDR3 DNA sequence: TGCAGCGCGGGTTACTCCTACGAGCAGTACTAC. It translates to CSAGYSYEQYY.

CDR3 bases: TGTGCCAGCAGTCGAGCGGGGCTGACAGATACGCAGTATTTT. Its translation: CASSRAGLTDTQYF. The rearrangement joins TRBV28 to TRBJ2-3; TRBD2 agrees at 7 bases. V shed 5 bases and J 3 bases; nucleotides not matched to a gene: 5. The CDR3 has 14 amino acids. The germline CDR1 and CDR2 sequences are MDHEN and SYDVKM.

This clonotype was counted ten times or more. The chain links TRBV4-3 to TRBJ1-6; a weak D match, TRBD1 (5 bases). This CDR3 comprises 16 residues. CDR1 is LGHNA, CDR2 YSLEER, per germline. V was shortened by 5 bases and J by 7 bases, with 18 bases between the two germline ends. CDR3 coding DNA: TGCGCCAGCAGCATCTCTTGGGACCAAAAGAATTCACCCCTCCACTTT. Its translation is CASSISWDQKNSPLHF.

The chain links TRBV7-2 to TRBJ2-1; D is perhaps TRBD2 (7 bases). In germline, CDR1 is SGHTA, CDR2 FQGNSA. The ends were cut back, 5 bases at V and 8 bases at J, with 19 bases in the middle. The CDR3 extends over 15 amino acids. The CDR3 here is CASSTFFGGADEQFF. In DNA form, the CDR3 reads TGTGCCAGCAGCACTTTCTTTGGGGGGGCCGATGAGCAGTTCTTC.

The chain links TRBV20-1 to TRBJ2-3; D unclear. Germline V CDR1 and CDR2: DFQATT, SNEGSKA (reference sequence). V lost 5 bases, J lost 10 bases, and 19 bases lay in between. This CDR3 has 13 residues. The CDR3 is CSALDPLRSAQYF. In DNA, the CDR3 is TGCAGTGCTCTCGACCCCCTCCGGTCGGCGCAGTATTTT.

This sequence joins TRBV7-2 and TRBJ2-7; 7 bases map to TRBD2. This CDR3 has 15 residues. After removal of 5 bases from V and 0 bases from J, the junction contained 7 bases not matched to a gene. Germline loops: CDR1 SGHTA, CDR2 FQGNSA. The CDR3, as DNA: TGTGCCAGCAGCCCATTGGGAGGGAGCTCCTACGAGCAGTACTTC. It specifies CASSPLGGSSYEQYF.

This CDR3 is CASSQGQGPYNEQFF. The DNA for the CDR3 is TGTGCCAGCAGTCAGGGACAGGGACCCTACAATGAGCAGTTCTTC. This rearrangement joins TRBV2 to TRBJ2-1; 9 positions agree with TRBD1. The junction had 4 bases not matched to a gene; V was cut back by 5 bases and J by 2 bases. CDR3 size: 15 residues. The germline gives CDR1 SNHLY, CDR2 FYNNEI.

This clonotype was seen more than once but under ten times. The V gene is TRBV12-3 or TRBV12-4, the J gene TRBJ2-1, with 12 bases matching TRBD2. V trimming: 6 bases; J trimming: 9 bases; junction bases outside the gene matches: 9. This CDR3 is built from 15 residues. Written as DNA, the CDR3 is TGTGCCAGCAGCCAGACTAGCGGGAGCTCCGGTGAGCAGTTCTTC. It yields the protein CASSQTSGSSGEQFF.

The chain carries TRBV20-1 and TRBJ2-7, with TRBD1 matching 10 bases. The CDR3 totals 14 residues. Per the germline V gene, CDR1 is DFQATT and CDR2 is SNEGSKA (reference sequence). J was trimmed by 3 bases and V by 5 bases; bases with no gene match: 7. CDR3 in amino acids: CSASSGTGVYEQYF. CDR3 DNA: TGCAGTGCTTCCTCCGGGACAGGGGTCTACGAGCAGTACTTC.

This sequence joins TRBV15 and TRBJ2-1, with 8 bases that match TRBD1. The germline V gene has CDR1 LNHNV and CDR2 YYDKDF (reference sequence). This CDR3 is built from 16 residues. The V segment lost 0 bases and the J segment 6 bases; nucleotides outside the gene matches: 7. The CDR3 DNA reads TGTGCCACCAGCAGAGATATCGGACAGGGTATCAATGAGCAGTTCTTC. Translation gives CATSRDIGQGINEQFF.

V and J are TRBV12-3 or TRBV12-4 and TRBJ2-1, with 10 bases fitting TRBD1. The CDR3 extends over 17 amino acids. J gave up 7 bases and V 6 bases, and 15 bases lay outside the gene matches. The CDR3 region has the DNA TGTGCCAGCAGACGAACGACAGGGGGCCATCTTAGTAATGAGCAGTTCTTC. This encodes CASRRTTGGHLSNEQFF.

This clonotype appeared a few times. The rearrangement links TRBV6-5 to TRBJ1-5; D call uncertain. CDR3 size: 16 residues. Germline lookup yields CDR1 MNHEY and CDR2 SVGAGI. Trimming removed 0 bases at V and 7 bases at J, with 16 bases between. The CDR3 sequence: CASSYSRIGSSQPQHF. CDR3 DNA sequence: TGTGCCAGCAGTTACTCGAGGATAGGCAGCTCCCAGCCCCAGCATTTT.